The rows below give T cell receptor beta chains drawn from one sample of a study of blood T cell repertoires in COVID-19. Assay used: immunoSEQ multiplex PCR; TCRdb lists only in-frame clones, some missing. The sample holds under 250,000 clones, over 75% seen once. The sequencing input was PBMCs or T cells enriched from blood (not recorded which). Receptors originate from a young woman who had been exposed to COVID-19. Both conserved end residues are part of each CDR3. D genes are given only for firm matches. Expanded clones are given a class, and other clones once, few, many or no size at all.

TRBV12-3/TRBV12-4	NA	NA	TRBJ1-2	CASSSQGSYGYTF
TRBV5-1	TRBD1	NA	TRBJ1-4	CASSKTGTGGIVGEKLFF
TRBV6-5	NA	NA	TRBJ2-3	CASSFRRVTDTQYF
TRBV10-3	TRBD1	NA	TRBJ2-7	CAISLAGGEQYF
TRBV5-6	TRBD2	NA	TRBJ2-1	CASSLVSGTSGRNEQFF
TRBV12-3/TRBV12-4	NA	NA	TRBJ2-1	CASSSRPGRQFF
TRBV2	TRBD1	NA	TRBJ1-2	CASSEGQRNNYGYTF
TRBV9	NA	NA	TRBJ1-2	CASSVGPRGGNYGYTF
TRBV10-1	TRBD1	few	TRBJ1-1	CASSRDRVTEAFF
TRBV5-1	NA	NA	TRBJ2-7	CASSLGGILEEQYF
TRBV19	TRBD2	NA	TRBJ2-5	CASSIGRLAGAQQETQYF
TRBV19	NA	NA	TRBJ1-1	CASSLLNTEAFF